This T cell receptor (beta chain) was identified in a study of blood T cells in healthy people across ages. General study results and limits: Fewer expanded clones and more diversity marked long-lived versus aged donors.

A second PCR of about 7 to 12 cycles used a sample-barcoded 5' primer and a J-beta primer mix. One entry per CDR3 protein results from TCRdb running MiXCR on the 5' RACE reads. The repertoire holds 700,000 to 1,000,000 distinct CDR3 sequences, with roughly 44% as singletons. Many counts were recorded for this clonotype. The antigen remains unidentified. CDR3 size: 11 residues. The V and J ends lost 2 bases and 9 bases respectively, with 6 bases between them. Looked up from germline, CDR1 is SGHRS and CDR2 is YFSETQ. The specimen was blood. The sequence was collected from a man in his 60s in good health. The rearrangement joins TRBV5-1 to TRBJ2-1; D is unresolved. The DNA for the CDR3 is TGCGCCAGCAGCTTCGCGCTTGAGCAGTTCTTC. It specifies CASSFALEQFF.